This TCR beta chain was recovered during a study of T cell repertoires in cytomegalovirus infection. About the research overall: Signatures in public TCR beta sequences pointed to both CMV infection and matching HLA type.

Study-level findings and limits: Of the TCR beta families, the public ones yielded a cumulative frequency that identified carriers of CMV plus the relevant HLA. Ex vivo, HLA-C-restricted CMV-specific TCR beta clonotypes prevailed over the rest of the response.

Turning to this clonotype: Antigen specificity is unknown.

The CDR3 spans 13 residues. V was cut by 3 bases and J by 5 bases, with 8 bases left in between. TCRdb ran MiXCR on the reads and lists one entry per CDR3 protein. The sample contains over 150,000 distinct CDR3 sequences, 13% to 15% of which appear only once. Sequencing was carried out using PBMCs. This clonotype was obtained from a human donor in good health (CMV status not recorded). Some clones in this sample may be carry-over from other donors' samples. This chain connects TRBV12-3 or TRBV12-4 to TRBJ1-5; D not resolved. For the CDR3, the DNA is TGTGCCAGCAGTTTGACAACAGATCAGCCCCAGCATTTT. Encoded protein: CASSLTTDQPQHF.